This T cell receptor beta chain was recorded in a study of radiation and T cells in renal cell carcinoma. Study results and caveats: From baseline, blood top tumor clonotypes peaked at 2 weeks post-radiation.

Note on this clone: What it binds is not known.

The CDR3 is 15 residues long. V was pared by 6 bases and J by 3 bases, with 11 bases of the junction left unmatched. Germline-derived CDR1 and CDR2 are MNHNY and SVGAGI (reference sequence). Profiling relied on immunoSEQ multiplex PCR, and the TCRdb table lists in-frame clones only, not all of them. The sample holds approximately 110,000 clones, roughly 80% seen once. Time point specified: baseline pretreatment blood. This sample's treatment: 15 Gy SBRT to primary tumor, nephrectomy 4 weeks later. J is TRBJ2-7 and V is TRBV6-6; the match to TRBD1 covers 7 bases. This clonotype was sampled from a woman aged 60 to 75 with renal cell carcinoma. Source: blood, taken from a patient whose treatment included radiotherapy and nephrectomy. The CDR3 DNA is TGTGCCAGCAGCTCCACCGGGACAGCGAACTACGAGCAGTACTTC. Translated: CASSSTGTANYEQYF.